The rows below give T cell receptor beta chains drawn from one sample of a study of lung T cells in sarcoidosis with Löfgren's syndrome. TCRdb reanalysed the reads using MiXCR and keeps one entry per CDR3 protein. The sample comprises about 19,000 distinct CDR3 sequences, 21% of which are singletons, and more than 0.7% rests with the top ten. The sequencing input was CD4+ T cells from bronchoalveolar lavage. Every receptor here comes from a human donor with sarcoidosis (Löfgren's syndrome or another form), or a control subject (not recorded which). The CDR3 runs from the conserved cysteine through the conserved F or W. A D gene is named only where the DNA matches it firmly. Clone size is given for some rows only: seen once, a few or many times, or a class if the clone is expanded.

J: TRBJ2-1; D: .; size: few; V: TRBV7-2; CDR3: CASSFFASDNEKFF; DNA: TGTGCCAGCAGCTTTTTCGCCTCGGACAATGAGAAGTTCTTC
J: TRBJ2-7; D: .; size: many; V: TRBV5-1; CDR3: CASRSAGSFDGAYEQYF; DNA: TGCGCCAGCAGATCGGCTGGCAGTTTCGACGGGGCCTACGAGCAGTACTTC
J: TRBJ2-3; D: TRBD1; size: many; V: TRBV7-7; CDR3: CASSPTGAGREDTQYF; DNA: TGTGCTAGCAGCCCAACAGGGGCAGGAAGGGAAGATACGCAGTATTTT
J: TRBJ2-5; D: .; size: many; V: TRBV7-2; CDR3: CASSPRRETQYF; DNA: TGTGCCAGCAGCCCCAGGAGAGAGACCCAGTACTTC
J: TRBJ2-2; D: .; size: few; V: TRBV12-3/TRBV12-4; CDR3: CASSLAGVAFGELFF; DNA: TGTGCCAGCAGTTTAGCGGGAGTCGCCTTCGGGGAGCTGTTTTTT
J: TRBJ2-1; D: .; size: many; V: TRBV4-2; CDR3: CASSQVVAEGGNEQFF; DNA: TGTGCCAGCAGCCAGGTCGTAGCGGAAGGAGGCAATGAGCAGTTCTTC
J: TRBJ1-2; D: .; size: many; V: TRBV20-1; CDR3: CSARKATYGYTF; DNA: TGCAGTGCTAGGAAGGCTACCTATGGCTACACCTTC
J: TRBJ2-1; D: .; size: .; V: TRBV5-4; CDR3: CAVRDSSAYNEQFF; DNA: TGTGCCGTACGGGACTCCTCCGCCTACAATGAGCAGTTCTTC
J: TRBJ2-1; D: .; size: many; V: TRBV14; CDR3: CASSQDLTGPPLF; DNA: TGTGCCAGCAGCCAAGATCTGACGGGGCCCCCTCTCTTC
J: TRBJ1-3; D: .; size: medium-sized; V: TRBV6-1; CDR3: CASSQWGSGNTIYF; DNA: TGTGCCAGCAGTCAGTGGGGATCGGGAAACACCATATATTTT
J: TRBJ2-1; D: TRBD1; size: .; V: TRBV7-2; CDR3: CASSMPQGPYNEQFF; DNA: TGCGCCAGCAGCATGCCACAGGGGCCCTACAATGAGCAGTTCTTC
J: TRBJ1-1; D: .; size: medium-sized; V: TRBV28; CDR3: CASSLVSGGTEAFF; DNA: TGTGCCAGCAGTTTAGTTTCGGGGGGCACTGAAGCTTTCTTT
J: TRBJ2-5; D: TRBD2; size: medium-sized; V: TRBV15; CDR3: CATSSMGLAEETQYF; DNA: TGTGCCACCAGCAGCATGGGACTAGCGGAAGAGACCCAGTACTTC
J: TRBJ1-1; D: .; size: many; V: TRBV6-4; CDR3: CASRESVENTEAFF; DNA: TGTGCCAGCAGGGAGTCAGTTGAGAACACTGAAGCTTTCTTT
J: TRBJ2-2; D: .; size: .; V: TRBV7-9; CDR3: CASSLSGTGELFF; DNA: TGTGCCAGCAGCTTATCAGGCACCGGGGAGCTGTTTTTT
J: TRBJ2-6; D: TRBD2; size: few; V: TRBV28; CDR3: CASSPLAGLSGANVLTF; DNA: TGTGCCAGCAGTCCGTTAGCGGGCCTCTCTGGGGCCAACGTCCTGACTTTC
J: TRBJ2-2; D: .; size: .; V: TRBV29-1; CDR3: CSVARGEGTGELFF; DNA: TGCAGCGTTGCCCGGGGAGAGGGCACCGGGGAGCTGTTTTTT
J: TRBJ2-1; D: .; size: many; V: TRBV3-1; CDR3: CASSTYRQDYNEQFF; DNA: TGTGCCAGCAGCACGTATCGACAGGACTACAATGAGCAGTTCTTC
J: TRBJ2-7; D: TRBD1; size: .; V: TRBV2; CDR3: CASSLRQGWCEQYF; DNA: TGTGCCAGCAGTCTACGACAGGGTTGGTGCGAGCAGTACTTC
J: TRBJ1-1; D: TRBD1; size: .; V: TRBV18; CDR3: CASSPPGTGRTEAFF; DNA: TGTGCCAGCTCACCACCCGGGACAGGTCGAACTGAAGCTTTCTTT
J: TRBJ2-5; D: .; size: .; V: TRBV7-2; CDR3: CASSSRGVSGTQYF; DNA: TGTGCCAGCAGCTCGCGAGGGGTCTCTGGGACCCAGTACTTC
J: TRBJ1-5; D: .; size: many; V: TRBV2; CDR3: CASSGGAGYQPQHF; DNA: TGTGCCTCCTCGGGGGGGGCAGGTTATCAGCCCCAGCATTTT
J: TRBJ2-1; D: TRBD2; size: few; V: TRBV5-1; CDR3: CASVSRPLAGEGNEQFF; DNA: TGCGCCAGCGTAAGTCGTCCCTTAGCGGGAGAAGGGAATGAGCAGTTCTTC
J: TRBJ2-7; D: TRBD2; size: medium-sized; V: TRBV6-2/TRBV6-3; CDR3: CASSYVAGGPYF; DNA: TGTGCCAGCAGTTACGTAGCGGGAGGGCCGTACTTC
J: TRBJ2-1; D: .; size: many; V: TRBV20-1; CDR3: CSARTVSSYNEQFF; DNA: TGCAGTGCCAGGACAGTTAGCTCCTACAATGAGCAGTTCTTC
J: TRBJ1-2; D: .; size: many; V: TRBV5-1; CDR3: CASSSETGRWGYTF; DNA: TGCGCCAGCAGCTCCGAGACAGGACGCTGGGGCTACACCTTC
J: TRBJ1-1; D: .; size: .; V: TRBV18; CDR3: CASSPYDKNTEAFF; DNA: TGTGCCAGCTCACCTTACGACAAGAACACTGAAGCTTTCTTT
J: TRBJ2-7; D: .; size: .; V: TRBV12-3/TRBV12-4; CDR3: CASSLSGGGSYEQYF; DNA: TGTGCCAGCAGTTTGTCCGGAGGGGGATCCTACGAGCAGTACTTC
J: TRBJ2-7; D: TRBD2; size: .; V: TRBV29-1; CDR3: CSVGRGANEQYF; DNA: TGCAGCGTTGGGCGGGGGGCCAACGAGCAGTACTTC
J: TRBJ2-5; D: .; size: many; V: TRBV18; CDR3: CASSPAGETQYF; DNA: TGTGCCAGCTCACCCGCAGGGGAGACCCAGTACTTC
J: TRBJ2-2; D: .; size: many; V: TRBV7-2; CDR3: CASSLMGQNTGELFF; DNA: TGTGCCAGCAGCTTAATGGGCCAGAACACCGGGGAGCTGTTTTTT
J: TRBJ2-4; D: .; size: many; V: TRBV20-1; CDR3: CSARDVLVDIQYF; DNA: TGCAGTGCTAGAGATGTATTAGTTGATATTCAGTACTTC
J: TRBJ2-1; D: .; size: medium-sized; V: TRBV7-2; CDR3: CASSLAWQYNEQFF; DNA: TGTGCCAGCAGCTTAGCGTGGCAATACAATGAGCAGTTCTTC
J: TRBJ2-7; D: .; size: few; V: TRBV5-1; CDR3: CASSLHGQPATYEQYF; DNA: TGCGCCAGCAGCTTGCACGGACAGCCTGCCACCTACGAGCAGTACTTC
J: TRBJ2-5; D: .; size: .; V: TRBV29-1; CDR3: CSVGGGQETQYF; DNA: TGCAGCGTTGGGGGCGGCCAAGAGACCCAGTACTTC
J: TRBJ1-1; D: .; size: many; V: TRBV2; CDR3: CASSVQLRNTEAFF; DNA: TGTGCCAGCAGTGTACAGCTAAGAAACACTGAAGCTTTCTTT
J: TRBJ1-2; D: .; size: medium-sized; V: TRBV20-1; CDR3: CSALDSNYGYTF; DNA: TGCAGTGCTTTGGACAGCAACTATGGCTACACCTTC
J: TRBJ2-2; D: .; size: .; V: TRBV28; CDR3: CASSLLAGGLFF; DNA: TGTGCCAGCAGTTTATTGGCTGGGGGGCTGTTTTTT
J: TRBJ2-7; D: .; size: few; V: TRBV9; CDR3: CASSESGVATYEQYF; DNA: TGTGCCAGCAGCGAGAGTGGAGTCGCCACCTACGAGCAGTACTTC
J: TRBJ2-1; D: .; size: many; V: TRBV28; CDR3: CASSLERASYNEQFF; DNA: TGTGCCAGCAGCCTGGAGAGGGCCTCCTACAATGAGCAGTTCTTC
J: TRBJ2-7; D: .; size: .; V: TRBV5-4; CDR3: CAISLGGPQSYEQYF; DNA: TGTGCCATCAGCTTGGGGGGACCACAGTCCTACGAGCAGTACTTC
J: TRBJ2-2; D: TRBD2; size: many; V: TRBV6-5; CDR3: CASSYTRTSGRVVVSNTGELFF; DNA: TGTGCCAGCAGTTACACTAGGACTAGCGGGAGAGTAGTGGTTTCGAACACCGGGGAGCTGTTTTTT
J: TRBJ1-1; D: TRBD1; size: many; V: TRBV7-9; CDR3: CASSRDSTEAFF; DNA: TGTGCCAGCAGCCGGGACAGCACTGAAGCTTTCTTT
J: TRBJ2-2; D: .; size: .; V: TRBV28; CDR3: CASSLLAGELFF; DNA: TGTGCCAGCAGTTTATTGGCTGGGGAGCTGTTTTTT
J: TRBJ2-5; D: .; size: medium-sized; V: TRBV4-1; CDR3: CASSQRIGGAGEETQYF; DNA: TGCGCCAGCAGCCAAAGAATAGGCGGGGCCGGCGAAGAGACCCAGTACTTC
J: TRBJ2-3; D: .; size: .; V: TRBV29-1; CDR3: CSVGGSTDTQYF; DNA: TGCAGCGTTGGCGGGAGCACAGATACGCAGTATTTT
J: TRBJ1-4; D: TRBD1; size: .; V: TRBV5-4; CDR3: CASSSGQGESEKLFF; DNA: TGTGCCAGCAGCTCGGGACAGGGGGAGTCTGAAAAACTGTTTTTT
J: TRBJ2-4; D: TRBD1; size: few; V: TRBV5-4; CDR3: CASSAGTGSGIQYF; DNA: TGTGCCAGCAGCGCAGGGACAGGTAGCGGCATTCAGTACTTC
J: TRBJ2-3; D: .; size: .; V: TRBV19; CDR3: CATSSTDTQYF; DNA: TGTGCCACCAGTTCCACAGATACGCAGTATTTT
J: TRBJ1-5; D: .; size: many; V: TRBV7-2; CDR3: CASRRTAYSNQPQHF; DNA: TGTGCCAGCCGACGGACCGCATATAGCAATCAGCCCCAGCATTTT
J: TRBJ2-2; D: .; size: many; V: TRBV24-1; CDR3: CATSENDRGWTGELFF; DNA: TGTGCCACCAGTGAAAACGACCGGGGTTGGACCGGGGAGCTGTTTTTT
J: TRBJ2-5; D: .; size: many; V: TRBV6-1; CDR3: CSSAWQETQYF; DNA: TGTTCCTCGGCCTGGCAAGAGACCCAGTACTTC
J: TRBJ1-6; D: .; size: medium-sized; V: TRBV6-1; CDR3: CASRRGDNSPLHF; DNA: TGTGCCAGCAGACGGGGGGATAATTCACCCCTCCACTTT
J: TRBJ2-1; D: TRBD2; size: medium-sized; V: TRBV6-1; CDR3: CASSPGLAYNEQFF; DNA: TGTGCCAGCAGCCCCGGACTAGCTTACAATGAGCAGTTCTTC
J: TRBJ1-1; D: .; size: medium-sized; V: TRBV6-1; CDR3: CASSGLGMNTEAFF; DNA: TGTGCCAGCAGTGGCCTGGGGATGAACACTGAAGCTTTCTTT
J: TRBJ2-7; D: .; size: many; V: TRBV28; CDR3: CASSAEVPPYEQYF; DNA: TGTGCCAGCAGTGCCGAGGTCCCGCCCTACGAGCAGTACTTC
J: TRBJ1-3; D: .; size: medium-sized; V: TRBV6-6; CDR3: CASSYGRSGNTIYF; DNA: TGTGCCAGCAGTTACGGGCGCTCTGGAAACACCATATATTTT